This TCR beta chain was recovered during a study of blood T cell repertoires in COVID-19. Enrolled through a virtual design, the participants were between roughly 18 and 100 years of age and came from around 25 US areas. Assignments of participants to cohorts depended upon their own reported clinical history. Germline V gene lookup returns CDR1 SNHLY and CDR2 FYNNEI. This CDR3 comprises 14 residues. The V end was cut by 3 bases, the J end by 0 bases, with 6 bases between. Assay: immunoSEQ multiplex PCR; the TCRdb copy retains only in-frame clones and omits some. The profile shows 220,000 or so clones, 70% to 90% of them singletons.

The sequenced sample consisted of PBMCs or T cells enriched from blood (not recorded which). The source is a man between 45 and 60 years old who had been exposed to COVID-19. The J gene is TRBJ2-1, the V gene TRBV2; D gene unclear. This CDR3 is CASSEVSSYNEQFF. The CDR3 DNA sequence: TGTGCCAGCAGTGAGGTTAGCTCCTACAATGAGCAGTTCTTC.